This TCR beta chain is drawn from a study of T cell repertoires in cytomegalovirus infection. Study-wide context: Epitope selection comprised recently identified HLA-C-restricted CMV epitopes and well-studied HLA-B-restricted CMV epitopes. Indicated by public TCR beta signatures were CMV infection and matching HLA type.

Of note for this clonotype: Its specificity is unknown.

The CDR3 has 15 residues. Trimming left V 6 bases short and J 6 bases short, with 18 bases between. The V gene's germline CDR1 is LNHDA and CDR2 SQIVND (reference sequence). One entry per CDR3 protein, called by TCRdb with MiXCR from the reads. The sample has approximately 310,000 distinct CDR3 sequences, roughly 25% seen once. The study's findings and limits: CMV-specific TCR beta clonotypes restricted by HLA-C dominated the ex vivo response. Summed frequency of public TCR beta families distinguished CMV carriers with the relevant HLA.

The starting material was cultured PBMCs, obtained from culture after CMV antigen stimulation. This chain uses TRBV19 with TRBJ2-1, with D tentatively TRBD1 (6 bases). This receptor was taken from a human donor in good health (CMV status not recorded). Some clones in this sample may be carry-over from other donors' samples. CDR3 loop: CASRTDRPRGNEQFF. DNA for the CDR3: TGTGCCAGTAGGACCGACAGGCCAAGGGGCAATGAGCAGTTCTTC.